This paragraph reports one T cell receptor (beta chain). The data originate from a study of blood T cell repertoires in COVID-19. Study-wide context: The analysed material was cDNA or gDNA that came from T cells, B-cell-depleted T cells, or PBMCs.

Germline V lookup: CDR1 SNHLY, CDR2 FYNNEI. Trimming took 6 bases from V and 0 from J, leaving 10 bases between them. This CDR3 contains 14 residues. Original data processing: Reference gene primer amplification gave estimated nucleated cell counts. Produced via immunoSEQ multiplex PCR; TCRdb's table is partial and in-frame only. V and J calls and clone size are copied from that table; D and trimming were computed from the DNA. The sample lists about 380,000 clones, 88% occurring once. Specimen: PBMCs or T cells enriched from blood (not recorded which). The chain has TRBV2 and TRBJ2-3, with D tentatively TRBD2 (5 bases). The receptor was derived from a woman younger than 35 who had recovered from COVID-19. The CDR3 DNA reads TGTGCCAGCAGGGATGGACTTAGCACAGATACGCAGTATTTT. Protein sequence: CASRDGLSTDTQYF.